The present TCR beta chain was sequenced within a study of cytomegalovirus exposure and HLA in healthy donors. This clone was observed a handful of times. Its antigen is unidentified. Study-level results: Researchers reported that a few CMV-associated chains were confirmed in vitro as CMV antigen-specific.

The ends lost 7 bases at V and 1 base at J; junction bases unmatched: 6. The CDR3 loop spans 14 amino acids. Germline values: CDR1 MNHNY, CDR2 SVGAGI (reference sequence). 13 Jbeta primers and 60 Vbeta primers were used for the PCR. Clones were read by immunoSEQ multiplex PCR, and TCRdb kept only the in-frame ones, dropping some. The sample has around 200,000 clones, about 80% seen once. This TCR came from a girl between 5 and 17 years old in good health and CMV-seronegative. Sequenced: PBMCs. The chain links TRBV6-6 to TRBJ2-7; 8 nucleotides line up with TRBD1. The CDR3 sequence: CASTRQGPSYEQYF. In DNA, the CDR3 is TGTGCCAGCACTAGACAGGGGCCTTCCTACGAGCAGTACTTC.